This T cell receptor (beta chain) was recorded in a study of blood T cell repertoires in COVID-19. Study-level information: PBMCs, B-cell-depleted T cells, or T cells provided the cDNA or gDNA that made up the material.

Per the authors' pipeline: Reference gene primer amplification gave nucleated cell count estimates. Profiled with immunoSEQ multiplex PCR; TCRdb holds only in-frame clones, not every one. V and J calls and clone size follow that table, whereas D and trimming were derived from the DNA. The repertoire has approximately 400,000 clones, around 90% of them found once; the top ten carry approximately 1.2%. CDR3 length equals 13 residues. The germline V gene encodes CDR1 KGHDR and CDR2 SFDVKD. V shed 5 bases and J shed 0 bases, with 3 bases lying between them. The chain is built from TRBV24-1 and TRBJ2-2; D is unclear. Sequencing was performed on peripheral blood. The source of this sequence is a middle-aged man with acute or convalescent COVID-19. The CDR3 sequence: CATSGTNTGELFF. CDR3 in DNA: TGTGCCACCAGTGGTACGAACACCGGGGAGCTGTTTTTT.